This TCR beta chain was captured by sequencing in a study of CD8+ T cells in alopecia areata. Study-wide background: Tofacitinib dosing lasted 6 to 18 months, which was then followed by 6 months off drug.

V lost 1 base and J 6 bases, leaving 17 bases between the germline ends. The CDR3 is 15 residues long. CDR1 SQVTM and CDR2 ANQGSEA come from the germline V gene. Treatment given: oral pan-JAK inhibitor, 5-10 mg twice daily. Reverse transcription of extracted RNA yielded cDNA, which provided the sequencing template. Sequencing was performed with immunoSEQ multiplex PCR; in TCRdb, only in-frame clones are kept and a portion is missing. The sample lists around 100,000 clones, 80% to 90% seen once, with approximately 12% in the top ten. The receptor comes from a human donor with alopecia areata. The rearrangement links TRBV29-1 to TRBJ2-3, with D hard to call. The sample in question was CD8+ T cells sorted from blood, obtained at week 34, from a patient treated with tofacitinib. The CDR3 reads CSVEGASTRWDTQYF. In nucleotides, the CDR3 is TGCAGCGTTGAAGGTGCGTCAACTCGGTGGGATACGCAGTATTTT.